These 3 T cell receptor beta chains were all obtained from the same sample, sequenced in a study of a mutant IDH1 vaccine in newly diagnosed glioma. Some clones are missing from TCRdb's copy, which holds only in-frame ones; the method was immunoSEQ multiplex PCR. The data show over 60,000 clones, approximately 91% seen once. These receptors are not linked to any known antigen. As for time point: week 11, during vaccination. Every vaccine dose comprised 300 ug of mutant IDH1 20-mer peptide plus topical imiquimod. Source: PBMCs, taken from a glioma patient whose treatment included an IDH1 peptide vaccine. Receptors were obtained from a man aged 40-49 years with glioma.

The J gene is TRBJ2-2, the V gene TRBV28; D is unclear. V lost 7 bases and J lost 6, with 12 bases in between. This CDR3 is built from 13 residues. Germline-derived CDR1 and CDR2 are MDHEN and SYDVKM. The DNA of the CDR3 is TGTGCCAGCACTACCCTTGGCCCCGGGGAGCTGTTTTTT. It codes for CASTTLGPGELFF.

The chain joins TRBV10-3 to TRBJ2-2; tentatively, D is TRBD2 (5 bases). Trimming took off 10 bases at V and 3 bases at J, with 15 bases between the two ends. The CDR3 runs to 14 residues. The V gene's germline CDR1 is ENHRY and CDR2 SYGVKD. CDR3 amino acids: CASRDPGYTGELFF. The DNA for the CDR3 is TGTGCCAGCAGAGACCCGGGGTACACCGGGGAGCTGTTTTTT.

The chain joins TRBV19 to TRBJ1-4; 9 bases align to TRBD1. Germline V lookup: CDR1 LNHDA, CDR2 SQIVND (reference sequence). The CDR3 contains 14 residues. Trimming cost V 6 bases and J 8 bases; bases outside gene matches: 7. CDR3: CASRKDRGGEKLFF. DNA for the CDR3: TGTGCCAGTAGAAAGGACAGGGGTGGAGAAAAACTGTTTTTT.